These 5 T cell receptor beta chains originate from one sample sequenced in a study of blood T cell repertoires in COVID-19. Repertoires were generated with immunoSEQ multiplex PCR, while TCRdb's copy carries only in-frame clones and drops some. The table has around 190,000 clones, approximately 90% seen once. The specimen sequenced was PBMCs or T cells enriched from blood (not recorded which). These receptors were taken from a woman aged 40 to 55 in a cohort exposed to, infected with or recovered from COVID-19 (not recorded which).

V and J are TRBV2 and TRBJ1-5; D might be TRBD1 (6 bases). The CDR3 extends over 13 amino acids. Germline CDR1 is SNHLY and CDR2 is FYNNEI. Trimming left V 11 bases short and J 0 bases short, with 11 bases between. The CDR3 loop reads CAWTVDSNQPQHF. CDR3 nucleotides: TGTGCCTGGACAGTGGATAGCAATCAGCCCCAGCATTTT.

This clone was observed a few times. The CDR3 reads CASSPTGGRVYEQYF. The CDR3 DNA is TGCGCCAGCAGCCCGACAGGGGGCCGGGTGTACGAGCAGTACTTC. The chain is built from TRBV4-1 and TRBJ2-7; TRBD1 aligns across 10 bases. Germline CDR1 is MGHRA and CDR2 is YSYEKL. CDR3 length: 15 residues. Germline trimming cut 4 bases from V and 4 bases from J; bases unmatched to any gene: 7.

The CDR3 protein is CSAWGEVANYGYTF. CDR3 nucleotides: TGCAGCGCATGGGGGGAAGTGGCTAACTATGGCTACACCTTC. This chain connects TRBV29-1 to TRBJ1-2, with D possibly being TRBD1 (5 bases). Between the trimmed V and J ends, which lost 7 bases and 0 bases, there was a span of 15 bases. CDR3 length: 14 amino acids. Germline V gene data show CDR1 as SQVTM and CDR2 as ANQGSEA.

V usage is TRBV11-2 and J usage is TRBJ1-2, with D possibly matching TRBD1 (6 bases). Germline V CDR1 and CDR2: SGHAT, FQNNGV. The V and J ends lost 1 base and 2 bases respectively, with 14 bases between them. The CDR3 is 16 residues long. In nucleotides, the CDR3 is TGTGCCAGCAGCTTAGGAAGGCAGGGGCGGAACTATGGCTACACCTTC. Translated: CASSLGRQGRNYGYTF.

The gene calls are TRBV19 and TRBJ2-7; a weak D match, TRBD2 (6 bases). The CDR3 is 13 amino acids. Germline CDR1 is LNHDA and CDR2 is SQIVND (reference sequence). V was cut by 5 bases and J by 4 bases, with 12 bases left in between. In DNA form, the CDR3 reads TGTGCCAGTAGTCTCGGGAGCGGGTACGAGCAGTACTTC. Translation: CASSLGSGYEQYF. Variable domain in full (rest from reference TRBV19 and TRBJ2-7): DGGITQSPKYLFRKEGQNVTLSCEQNLNHDAMYWYRQDPGQGLRLIYYSQIVNDFQKGDIAEGYSVSREKKESFPLTVTSAQKNPTAFYLCASSLGSGYEQYFGPGTRLTVT.